One and the same sample provided the 31 T cell receptor beta chains below, sequenced in a study of cytomegalovirus exposure and HLA in healthy donors. The PCR used 60 Vbeta and 13 Jbeta primers. Only in-frame clones appear in the TCRdb table, and some are missing; sequencing was by immunoSEQ multiplex PCR. The profile covers over 150,000 clones, with 80% appearing a single time and approximately 6.7% taken by the ten largest. Sequenced: PBMCs. The receptors stem from a man aged 25-45 years in good health and CMV-seropositive.

V and J are TRBV7-2 and TRBJ1-6; TRBD1 aligns across 7 bases. Trimming at V came to 6 bases and at J to 5 bases, leaving 7 bases not matched to a gene. CDR3 length: 15 residues. Germline assignment: CDR1 SGHTA and CDR2 FQGNSA. Here the CDR3 reads CASRLGTAHNSPLHF. Written as DNA, the CDR3 is TGTGCCAGCAGACTCGGGACAGCCCATAATTCACCCCTCCACTTT.

This clone came up a few times. The rearrangement joins TRBV27 to TRBJ2-3; TRBD2 aligns across 7 bases. Germline lookup yields CDR1 MNHEY and CDR2 SMNVEV (reference sequence). The CDR3 has 16 residues. V lost 0 bases and J lost 8; bases outside the gene matches: 11. CDR3 residues: CASSLSEWEGTGTQYF. The CDR3 DNA reads TGTGCCAGCAGTTTATCGGAGTGGGAGGGGACCGGTACGCAGTATTTT.

This clone showed up just once. The chain has TRBV18 and TRBJ2-3; D call uncertain. V dropped 3 bases and J dropped 5 bases, with 9 bases sitting between them. Looked up from germline, CDR1 is KGHSH and CDR2 is LQKENI. The CDR3 covers 13 residues. The CDR3 is CASSPSAIDTQYF. The CDR3 DNA reads as TGTGCCAGCTCACCTTCCGCGATAGATACGCAGTATTTT.

In its sample, this clone was seen a few times. The chain recombines TRBV6-1 with TRBJ2-1; D is perhaps TRBD1 (5 bases). The CDR3 is 13 residues long. Germline CDR1 reads MNHNS; CDR2 reads SASEGT. Trimming left V 3 bases short and J 5 bases short, with 8 bases between. The CDR3 here is CASSDKDNNEQFF. CDR3 DNA: TGTGCCAGCAGTGACAAGGACAACAATGAGCAGTTCTTC.

Concerning this clone: Sequence at one end of the junction differs from germline and may be a read error. J is TRBJ2-7 and V is TRBV11-2; TRBD1 agrees at 7 bases. The CDR3 is 14 residues long. Germline CDR1 is SGHAT and CDR2 is FQNNGV. CDR3: CASSLDRDSYEQYF. In DNA, the CDR3 is TGTGCCAGCAGCCTAGACAGGGATTCCTACGAGCAGTACTTC. Combining the CDR3 with reference TRBV11-2 and TRBJ2-7 gives the whole variable domain EAGVAQSPRYKIIEKRQSVAFWCNPISGHATLYWYQQILGQGPKLLIQFQNNGVVDDSQLPKDRFSAERLKGVDSTLKIQPAKLEDSAVYLCASSLDRDSYEQYFGPGTRLTVT.

The DNA of the CDR3 is TGCGCCAGCAGGCGGAGGCAGACTAGCGGGGGGGCAGGAGATACGCAGTATTTT. Translation gives CASRRRQTSGGAGDTQYF. This sequence joins TRBV4-1 and TRBJ2-3; 14 nucleotides match TRBD2. The germline V gene has CDR1 MGHRA and CDR2 YSYEKL. The CDR3 contains 18 residues. Trimming at V came to 6 bases and at J to 5 bases, leaving 13 bases not matched to a gene.

V is TRBV7-3 and J is TRBJ2-2; D is uncertain. This CDR3 has 15 amino acids. Trimming cost V 3 bases and J 0 bases, with 8 bases left between them. CDR1 and CDR2 (germline): SGHTA, FQGTGA. The CDR3 spells CASSLQLANTGELFF. CDR3 in DNA: TGTGCCAGCAGCTTGCAACTCGCGAACACCGGGGAGCTGTTTTTT.

The chain carries TRBV6-6 and TRBJ1-5, with unresolved D. The CDR3 is made up of 14 amino acids. Germline-derived CDR1 and CDR2 are MNHNY and SVGAGI (reference sequence). Trimming removed 0 bases from V and 4 bases from J, with 7 bases in between. The CDR3 DNA is TGTGCCAGCAGTTACTCCGAGGGAAATCAGCCCCAGCATTTT. Its translation: CASSYSEGNQPQHF.

The chain joins TRBV10-3 to TRBJ2-7; 11 bases map to TRBD1. Germline V gene sequence: CDR1 ENHRY, CDR2 SYGVKD. The ends lost 3 bases at V and 7 bases at J; junction bases unmatched: 8. CDR3 length: 15 amino acids. The CDR3 DNA follows: TGTGCCATCAGTGAAGGGACAGGGGGAAGGAAAGAGCAGTACTTC. This translates into CAISEGTGGRKEQYF.

The J gene is TRBJ2-7, the V gene TRBV28; TRBD2 is a possible D gene (7 bases). The V and J ends lost 7 bases and 3 bases respectively, with 22 bases between them. The CDR3 is made up of 16 amino acids. Germline CDR1 reads MDHEN; CDR2 reads SYDVKM. CDR3 region: CASTPRWGGRDYEQYF. CDR3 sequence (DNA): TGTGCCAGCACCCCGCGATGGGGGGGCAGGGACTACGAGCAGTACTTC. Together with reference TRBV28 and TRBJ2-7, the CDR3 gives the full variable domain: DVKVTQSSRYLVKRTGEKVFLECVQDMDHENMFWYRQDPGLGLRLIYFSYDVKMKEKGDIPEGYSVSREKKERFSLILESASTNQTSMYLCASTPRWGGRDYEQYFGPGTRLTVT.

The rearrangement joins TRBV27 to TRBJ2-7, with a possible D match to TRBD2 (6 bases). The CDR3 is 12 residues long. V gave up 4 bases and J gave up 3 bases, with 7 bases separating them. CDR1 MNHEY and CDR2 SMNVEV come from the germline V gene (reference sequence). CDR3 protein: CASSWGLYEQYF. The CDR3 coding sequence is TGTGCCAGCAGTTGGGGACTCTACGAGCAGTACTTC.

This clone was detected only once. The chain has TRBV2 and TRBJ2-5, with 8 bases fitting TRBD2. The germline V gene encodes CDR1 SNHLY and CDR2 FYNNEI. V dropped 5 bases and J dropped 5; count of bases not matched to a gene: 10. CDR3 length: 15 residues. The CDR3 region has the DNA TGTGCCAGCAGTTTCGATCCGGGACTAGTGGAGACCCAGTACTTC. It is translated as CASSFDPGLVETQYF. The full variable domain, its missing parts supplied by reference TRBV2 and TRBJ2-5, is EPEVTQTPSHQVTQMGQEVILRCVPISNHLYFYWYRQILGQKVEFLVSFYNNEISEKSEIFDDQFSVERPDGSNFTLKIRSTKLEDSAMYFCASSFDPGLVETQYFGPGTRLLVL.

In this sample, this clone turned up once. The chain links TRBV4-3 to TRBJ2-5, with 8 positions matching TRBD1. The J call may be in error: the DNA end matches TRBJ2-7 better. Germline CDR1 and CDR2: LGHNA and YSLEER. CDR3 size: 15 residues. The DNA for the CDR3 is TGCGCCAGCAGCCAGTCCCGGACAGGGTCCCACGAGCAGTACTTC. This codes for CASSQSRTGSHEQYF.

In DNA, the CDR3 is TGTGCCAGCAGTGAGCTACCCAGCGGGAGGGCGGCCGGGGAGCTGTTTTTT. Protein sequence: CASSELPSGRAAGELFF. The chain uses TRBV2 and TRBJ2-2; 10 bases fit TRBD2. With V trimmed by 3 bases and J by 6 bases, 10 bases remained unmatched. The CDR3 spans 17 residues. Germline V lookup: CDR1 SNHLY, CDR2 FYNNEI. The full variable domain, its missing parts supplied by reference TRBV2 and TRBJ2-2, is EPEVTQTPSHQVTQMGQEVILRCVPISNHLYFYWYRQILGQKVEFLVSFYNNEISEKSEIFDDQFSVERPDGSNFTLKIRSTKLEDSAMYFCASSELPSGRAAGELFFGEGSRLTVL.

The chain links TRBV5-6 to TRBJ1-4; no clear D. This CDR3 region has 15 residues. The germline V gene has CDR1 SGHDT and CDR2 YYEEEE. The V end lost 0 bases, the J end lost 4 bases, and 10 bases lay between the germline ends. Here the CDR3 reads CASSLGGRDNEKLFF. The CDR3 DNA follows: TGTGCCAGCAGCTTGGGCGGGAGAGATAATGAAAAACTGTTTTTT.

This clone has a single count. The V gene is TRBV4-2, the J gene TRBJ2-5, with 9 nucleotides matching TRBD2. The trim removed 0 bases at V and 4 bases at J, leaving 0 bases unmatched. The CDR3 is made up of 14 amino acids. Germline V gene sequence: CDR1 LGHNA, CDR2 YNFKEQ. The CDR3 nucleotides are TGTGCCAGCAGCCAAGATAGCGGGAGAGAGACCCAGTACTTC. The encoded protein is CASSQDSGRETQYF.

This clone was seen a handful of times. The rearrangement links TRBV28 to TRBJ1-1; D is ambiguous. V dropped 1 base and J dropped 1 base, with 13 bases sitting between them. CDR1 is MDHEN and CDR2 is SYDVKM in the germline V gene. The CDR3 contains 16 residues. The CDR3 DNA reads TGTGCCAGCAGTTTATTCGGGAGGGTGGGGAACACTGAAGCTTTCTTT. It specifies CASSLFGRVGNTEAFF. The full variable domain, rest sourced from reference TRBV28 and TRBJ1-1, is DVKVTQSSRYLVKRTGEKVFLECVQDMDHENMFWYRQDPGLGLRLIYFSYDVKMKEKGDIPEGYSVSREKKERFSLILESASTNQTSMYLCASSLFGRVGNTEAFFGQGTRLTVV.

This chain joins TRBV5-6 and TRBJ1-2; D uncertain. Germline V gene lookup returns CDR1 SGHDT and CDR2 YYEEEE. The CDR3 consists of 12 residues. The V and J ends lost 1 base and 8 bases respectively, with 9 bases between them. CDR3 region: CASSLTSGGYTF. DNA of the CDR3: TGTGCCAGCAGCTTGACCTCGGGAGGCTACACCTTC.

The chain joins TRBV11-2 to TRBJ2-3; maybe TRBD2 (5 bases). V gave up 5 bases and J gave up 2 bases, with 11 bases separating them. CDR3 length: 14 residues. Germline V lookup: CDR1 SGHAT, CDR2 FQNNGV. DNA of the CDR3: TGTGCCAGCAGCCCCGGGATCTTCACAGATACGCAGTATTTT. Amino acid sequence: CASSPGIFTDTQYF. Supplemented by reference TRBV11-2 and TRBJ2-3, the full variable domain reads EAGVAQSPRYKIIEKRQSVAFWCNPISGHATLYWYQQILGQGPKLLIQFQNNGVVDDSQLPKDRFSAERLKGVDSTLKIQPAKLEDSAVYLCASSPGIFTDTQYFGPGTRLTVL.

This chain links TRBV7-2 with TRBJ1-5, with 7 nucleotides matching TRBD1. With V trimmed by 1 base and J by 1 base, 4 bases remained unmatched. The CDR3 sequence is 16 residues long. Per germline, CDR1 SGHTA and CDR2 FQGNSA. The CDR3: CASSLVSGGSNQPQHF. CDR3 DNA sequence: TGTGCCAGCAGCTTAGTCTCAGGGGGAAGCAATCAGCCCCAGCATTTT.

V usage is TRBV7-9 and J usage is TRBJ2-3; no clear D gene. This CDR3 is 14 amino acids long. Trimming cost V 1 base and J 1 base, with 6 bases left between them. The germline gives CDR1 SEHNR, CDR2 FQNEAQ (reference sequence). CDR3 in DNA: TGTGCCAGCAGCTTAGAAGGAGGCACAGATACGCAGTATTTT. Amino acids: CASSLEGGTDTQYF.

To note about this clone: The identical CDR3 is also encoded by other nucleotide sequences in the sample. The rearrangement uses TRBV18 and TRBJ2-2; perhaps TRBD2 as D (5 bases). CDR1 and CDR2 from the germline V gene are KGHSH and LQKENI. V was clipped by 3 bases and J by 3 bases, with 5 bases between them. The CDR3 runs to 13 residues. The CDR3: CASSPRDTGELFF. The CDR3 DNA is TGTGCCAGCTCACCGAGGGACACCGGGGAGCTGTTTTTT.

J is TRBJ1-5 and V is TRBV7-2; no definite D call. V was shortened by 0 bases and J by 7 bases, with 10 bases between the two germline ends. Germline V CDR1 and CDR2: SGHTA, FQGNSA. This CDR3 comprises 14 residues. The CDR3 nucleotides are TGTGCCAGCAGCTTAGCGGAGGGCGGGCAGCCCCAGCATTTT. This encodes CASSLAEGGQPQHF.

The chain is built from TRBV5-1 and TRBJ1-1, with TRBD1 matching 9 bases. CDR1 and CDR2 (germline): SGHRS, YFSETQ. The CDR3 has 14 amino acids. With 2 bases clipped from V and 3 bases from J, the junction kept 2 bases outside the gene matches. The CDR3 loop is CASSFRQGDTEAFF. DNA for the CDR3: TGCGCCAGCAGCTTTCGACAGGGGGACACTGAAGCTTTCTTT.

The rearrangement joins TRBV6-1 to TRBJ1-5, with TRBD1 matching 12 bases. The CDR3 length is 15 residues. With 3 bases clipped from V and 6 bases from J, the junction kept 3 bases outside the gene matches. Germline V gene data show CDR1 as MNHNS and CDR2 as SASEGT. This chain's CDR3 is CASSDGTGGVQPQHF. In nucleotides, the CDR3 is TGTGCCAGCAGTGACGGGACAGGGGGCGTTCAGCCCCAGCATTTT.

This clone has a single count. The chain links TRBV18 to TRBJ1-2; no definite D call. Trimming left V 3 bases short and J 0 bases short, with 5 bases between. CDR1 is KGHSH, CDR2 LQKENI, per germline. The CDR3 sequence is 13 residues long. The CDR3 spells CASSPPANYGYTF. The CDR3 coding sequence is TGTGCCAGCTCACCCCCGGCTAACTATGGCTACACCTTC.

The genes are TRBV28 and TRBJ2-5; weak D call: TRBD1 (5 bases). The V and J ends lost 3 bases and 2 bases respectively, with 13 bases between them. The germline gives CDR1 MDHEN, CDR2 SYDVKM. This CDR3 is built from 15 residues. The CDR3 here is CASSFGWGTQETQYF. In DNA, the CDR3 is TGTGCCAGCAGTTTCGGGTGGGGCACACAAGAGACCCAGTACTTC.

The rearrangement links TRBV19 to TRBJ2-7, with TRBD2 matching 8 bases. Per the germline V gene, CDR1 is LNHDA and CDR2 is SQIVND (reference sequence). V gave up 5 bases and J gave up 2 bases; unmatched junction bases: 8. This CDR3 has 15 amino acids. The CDR3 nucleotides read TGTGCCAGTAGTGAGCGGGGGTCGGTGGCCTACGAGCAGTACTTC. This gives the protein CASSERGSVAYEQYF.

The gene calls are TRBV30 and TRBJ1-1, with D possibly being TRBD1 (6 bases). CDR1 and CDR2 from the germline V gene are GTSNPN and SVGIG (reference sequence). The CDR3 extends over 14 amino acids. V lost 2 bases to trimming and J lost 0 bases, with 10 bases between them. The CDR3 DNA reads TGTGCCTGGAGTCAGGGGTGGGTGAACACTGAAGCTTTCTTT. As protein: CAWSQGWVNTEAFF.

The CDR3 sequence: CASSLSRTSHEQYF. CDR3 in DNA: TGTGCCAGTAGCCTATCCCGGACTAGTCACGAGCAGTACTTC. This sequence joins TRBV19 and TRBJ2-7, with TRBD2 matching 7 bases. The CDR3 totals 14 residues. J gave up 5 bases and V 6 bases, and 10 bases lay outside the gene matches. The germline gives CDR1 LNHDA, CDR2 SQIVND (reference sequence).

V and J are TRBV10-1 and TRBJ1-5; D perhaps matches TRBD1 (5 bases). The germline CDR1 and CDR2 sequences are WNHNN and SYGVQD (reference sequence). With 0 bases removed from V and 6 bases from J, the gap between germline ends came to 6 bases. The CDR3 is 13 amino acids. Written as DNA, the CDR3 is TGCGCCAGCAGTGAGTCGGGGGGTCAGCCCCAGCATTTT. This translates into CASSESGGQPQHF.